This entry lists 32 T cell receptor beta chains sequenced from one sample in a study of T cells expressing NK-cell markers. TCRdb derives one entry per CDR3 protein from the 5' RACE reads, leaving out DNA. The sample holds 300,000 to 450,000 distinct CDR3 sequences. The material sequenced was blood T cells: a sorted CD56 or NKG2C T cell subset, CD4+ or CD8+ T cells, or bulk PBMC T cells (not recorded which). The receptors stem from a man aged 18-75 years in good health.

The V and J genes are TRBV7-2 and TRBJ2-3; TCRdb outputs TRBD1, but without DNA this stays unchecked. Germline values: CDR1 SGHTA, CDR2 FQGNSA. CDR3 length: 16 residues. The CDR3 loop reads CASSLALGVGANTQYF.

The chain combines TRBV5-1 with TRBJ2-1; TCRdb's D call, TRBD1, is unchecked because there is no DNA. CDR3 length: 16 amino acids. Looked up from germline, CDR1 is SGHRS and CDR2 is YFSETQ. CDR3 amino acids: CASSLVGRGPGNEQFF.

V usage is TRBV18 and J usage is TRBJ2-7. CDR1 and CDR2 (germline): KGHSH, LQKENI. There are 13 residues in the CDR3. The CDR3 sequence: CASSPGNPYEQYF. The variable domain in full, with the rest retrieved from reference TRBV18 and TRBJ2-7, is NAGVMQNPRHLVRRRGQEARLRCSPMKGHSHVYWYRQLPEEGLKFMVYLQKENIIDESGMPKERFSAEFPKEGPSILRIQQVVRGDSAAYFCASSPGNPYEQYFGPGTRLTVT.

The V and J genes are TRBV12-3 or TRBV12-4 and TRBJ2-5; TCRdb's D gene call, TRBD1, goes unchecked for lack of DNA. The CDR3 spans 15 residues. CDR3 residues: CASSLGGAGEETQYF.

This chain links TRBV18 with TRBJ2-7; the TCRdb D gene call, TRBD1, has no DNA to confirm it. The CDR3 length is 15 residues. CDR1 and CDR2 from the germline V gene are KGHSH and LQKENI. CDR3 sequence reads: CASSPPGAYRREQYF.

The chain carries TRBV5-6 and TRBJ2-2; TCRdb proposes TRBD2, but this gene call is untestable without DNA. This CDR3 contains 13 residues. Germline V gene lookup returns CDR1 SGHDT and CDR2 YYEEEE. CDR3 protein: CASSRTSHGELFF.

The CDR3 protein is CSASGPNPYEQYF. The chain joins TRBV20-1 to TRBJ2-7; the D call from TCRdb, TRBD1, cannot be confirmed without DNA. CDR1 DFQATT and CDR2 SNEGSKA come from the germline V gene (reference sequence). CDR3 length equals 13 residues.

This rearrangement joins TRBV19 to TRBJ2-7; the TCRdb D gene call, TRBD2, has no DNA to confirm it. The CDR3 is made up of 14 amino acids. CDR1 LNHDA and CDR2 SQIVND come from the germline V gene (reference sequence). The CDR3: CASSRAGAFAEQYF.

The chain links TRBV27 to TRBJ2-1. There are 15 residues in the CDR3. Per the germline V gene, CDR1 is MNHEY and CDR2 is SMNVEV (reference sequence). This chain's CDR3 is CASSMRRSSYNEQFF.

V gene TRBV20-1 combines with J gene TRBJ1-4; no DNA is available, so the TRBD1 call from TCRdb remains unchecked. CDR1 and CDR2 (germline): DFQATT, SNEGSKA (reference sequence). There are 14 residues in the CDR3. CDR3: CSATPGTDRRNCFF.

V usage is TRBV28 and J usage is TRBJ2-2; the D call of TRBD2 rests on TCRdb alone, since no DNA is present to check it. CDR1 and CDR2 (germline): MDHEN, SYDVKM. The CDR3 is 15 amino acids. This CDR3 is CASSLLGPRAGELFF.

V and J are TRBV7-8 and TRBJ1-1. Germline V gene lookup returns CDR1 SGHVS and CDR2 FQNEAQ. This CDR3 region has 15 residues. Here the CDR3 reads CASSLPGSMNTEAFF.

J is TRBJ2-1 and V is TRBV18. The CDR3 covers 16 residues. Looked up from germline, CDR1 is KGHSH and CDR2 is LQKENI. This chain's CDR3 is CASSLFSQLGYNEQFF. The full variable domain, rest sourced from reference TRBV18 and TRBJ2-1, is NAGVMQNPRHLVRRRGQEARLRCSPMKGHSHVYWYRQLPEEGLKFMVYLQKENIIDESGMPKERFSAEFPKEGPSILRIQQVVRGDSAAYFCASSLFSQLGYNEQFFGPGTRLTVL.

J is TRBJ2-1 and V is TRBV10-3; TCRdb's assignment of TRBD1 cannot be checked, as there is no DNA. From germline, CDR1 is ENHRY and CDR2 SYGVKD. The CDR3 has 13 residues. The CDR3 loop is CAISVLLAPSQFF.

The CDR3 protein is CSARLAGLSSTDTQYF. The chain couples TRBV20-1 to TRBJ2-3; TCRdb gives TRBD2 as the D gene, but with no DNA this cannot be confirmed. The CDR3 contains 16 residues. Looked up from germline, CDR1 is DFQATT and CDR2 is SNEGSKA (reference sequence).

CDR3: CASSLGVGNSPLHF. The chain carries TRBV5-1 and TRBJ1-6. The CDR3 has 14 amino acids. In germline, CDR1 is SGHRS, CDR2 YFSETQ.

This chain connects TRBV2 to TRBJ2-3; the D call of TRBD1 rests on TCRdb alone, since no DNA is present to check it. Germline V gene lookup returns CDR1 SNHLY and CDR2 FYNNEI. This CDR3 region has 16 residues. CDR3 sequence: CASSAWDRASTDTQYF.

The gene calls are TRBV12-3 or TRBV12-4 and TRBJ2-2; TCRdb designates TRBD1, a call that cannot be tested without DNA. This CDR3 has 14 amino acids. The CDR3 here is CASSLMGAPGELFF.

CDR3 loop: CASSSKGGYEQYF. This sequence joins TRBV18 and TRBJ2-7; TCRdb's assignment of TRBD1 cannot be checked, as there is no DNA. The CDR3 contains 13 residues. Germline V CDR1 and CDR2: KGHSH, LQKENI.

The chain employs TRBV20-1 and TRBJ1-1; TCRdb's assignment of TRBD1 cannot be checked, as there is no DNA. The CDR3 has 12 residues. Germline CDR1 DFQATT, CDR2 SNEGSKA (reference sequence). The CDR3 reads CSARTSGARAFF.

The J gene is TRBJ2-3, the V gene TRBV6-5; TCRdb's D gene call, TRBD1, goes unchecked for lack of DNA. The CDR3 length is 14 residues. Looked up from germline, CDR1 is MNHEY and CDR2 is SVGAGI. The CDR3 spells CASSYGTGLDTQYF.

The rearrangement joins TRBV12-3 or TRBV12-4 to TRBJ2-7; there is no DNA to check the TCRdb D call of TRBD2. The CDR3 has 13 residues. CDR3 in amino acids: CASRGLGSYEQYF.

This sequence joins TRBV7-8 and TRBJ1-2. CDR3 size: 13 residues. From germline, CDR1 is SGHVS and CDR2 FQNEAQ. The CDR3: CASSSTLGYGYTF.

V gene TRBV7-2 combines with J gene TRBJ2-2; absent DNA, TCRdb's TRBD1 call cannot be checked. Germline V gene sequence: CDR1 SGHTA, CDR2 FQGNSA. This CDR3 region has 17 residues. This CDR3 reads CASSWDNRGRVAGELFF.

The J gene is TRBJ2-1, the V gene TRBV3-1. From germline, CDR1 is LGHDT and CDR2 YNNKEL (reference sequence). CDR3 length: 15 residues. The CDR3 spells CASSQDPSTNGEQFF.

This chain uses TRBV20-1 with TRBJ2-1; the D call of TRBD1 rests on TCRdb alone, since no DNA is present to check it. The CDR3 sequence is 15 residues long. Germline V lookup: CDR1 DFQATT, CDR2 SNEGSKA (reference sequence). This CDR3 reads CSAKNRFLTYNEQFF.

V gene TRBV5-6 combines with J gene TRBJ2-3; TCRdb outputs TRBD2, but without DNA this stays unchecked. The CDR3 is 15 amino acids. Germline assignment: CDR1 SGHDT and CDR2 YYEEEE. CDR3 sequence: CASSLLAGGMYTQYF.

The gene calls are TRBV4-1 and TRBJ1-5; TCRdb designates TRBD1, a call that cannot be tested without DNA. The CDR3 has 16 amino acids. Germline values: CDR1 MGHRA, CDR2 YSYEKL. The CDR3 here is CASSQEGTGFNQPQHF.

V gene TRBV5-4 combines with J gene TRBJ1-1. This CDR3 has 14 amino acids. CDR1 SGHNT and CDR2 YYREEE come from the germline V gene (reference sequence). The CDR3 spells CASSGRRRNTEAFF.

J is TRBJ2-1 and V is TRBV12-3 or TRBV12-4. The CDR3 has 15 residues. The CDR3 loop reads CASSFIGHLYNEQFF.

The V gene is TRBV28, the J gene TRBJ2-4; TCRdb designates TRBD2, a call that cannot be tested without DNA. Per the germline V gene, CDR1 is MDHEN and CDR2 is SYDVKM. The CDR3 has 14 residues. CDR3 residues: CASSSGGGKNIQYF.

The chain carries TRBV5-1 and TRBJ1-1. Germline loops: CDR1 SGHRS, CDR2 YFSETQ. This CDR3 region has 18 residues. The CDR3: CASSLGLRTSSKDTEAFF.